This T cell receptor beta chain was identified during a study of Graves' ophthalmopathy and Graves' hyperthyroidism. The sequenced template was RNA, covering the TCR beta CDR3 region. RT-PCR was first run with HTBI primers, then multiplex PCR in a second round. TCRdb reprocessed the multiplex PCR reads via MiXCR and lists one record per CDR3 protein. The sample has about 23,000 distinct CDR3 sequences, 48% seen once. This clonotype was recorded many times. The CDR3 contains 14 residues. The ends lost 7 bases at V and 7 bases at J; junction bases unmatched: 7. The chain has TRBV12-3 or TRBV12-4 and TRBJ1-5; 10 nucleotides agree with TRBD1. The specimen sequenced was peripheral blood. The sequence came from an adult woman with stable Graves' hyperthyroidism. CDR3 coding DNA: TGTGCCAGCAAGACAGGGGGCGCGTACCAGCCCCAGCATTTT. Translation: CASKTGGAYQPQHF.